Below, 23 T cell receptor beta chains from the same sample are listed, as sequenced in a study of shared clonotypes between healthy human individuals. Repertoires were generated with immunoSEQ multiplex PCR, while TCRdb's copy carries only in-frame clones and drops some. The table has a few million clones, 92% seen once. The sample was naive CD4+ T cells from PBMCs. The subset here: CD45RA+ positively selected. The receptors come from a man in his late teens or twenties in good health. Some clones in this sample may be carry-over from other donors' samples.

The CDR3 DNA sequence: TGTGCCAGCAGTCTTTCCCGTCTTGGGGCGCTAACTCATGGCTACACCTTC. It is translated as CASSLSRLGALTHGYTF. This chain joins TRBV28 and TRBJ1-2; possibly TRBD1 for D (5 bases). From germline, CDR1 is MDHEN and CDR2 SYDVKM. With 5 bases removed from V and 6 bases from J, the gap between germline ends came to 25 bases. The length of the CDR3 is 17 residues.

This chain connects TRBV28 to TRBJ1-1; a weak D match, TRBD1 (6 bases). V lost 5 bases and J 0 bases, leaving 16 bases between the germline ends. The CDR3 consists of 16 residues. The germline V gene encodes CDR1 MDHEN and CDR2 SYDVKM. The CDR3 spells CASSPPTGILNTEAFF. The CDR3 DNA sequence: TGTGCCAGCAGTCCACCAACAGGGATTCTGAACACTGAAGCTTTCTTT.

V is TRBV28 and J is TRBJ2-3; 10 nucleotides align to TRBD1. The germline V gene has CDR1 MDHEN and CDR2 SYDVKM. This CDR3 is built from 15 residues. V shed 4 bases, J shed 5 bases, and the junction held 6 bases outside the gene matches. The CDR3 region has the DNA TGTGCCAGCAGTTCCCGACAGGGGGCTGTAGATACGCAGTATTTT. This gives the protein CASSSRQGAVDTQYF.

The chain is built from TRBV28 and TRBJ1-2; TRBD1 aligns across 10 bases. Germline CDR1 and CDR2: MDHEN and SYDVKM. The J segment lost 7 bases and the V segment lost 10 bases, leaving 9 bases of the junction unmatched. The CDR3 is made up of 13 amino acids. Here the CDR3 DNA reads TGTGCCATTAACGGACAGGGGGTGGGTGGCTACACCTTC. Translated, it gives CAINGQGVGGYTF.

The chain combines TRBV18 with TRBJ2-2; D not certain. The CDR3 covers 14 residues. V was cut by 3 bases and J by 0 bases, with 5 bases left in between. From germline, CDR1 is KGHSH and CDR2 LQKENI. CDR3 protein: CASSPVPNTGELFF. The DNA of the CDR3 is TGTGCCAGCTCACCTGTTCCGAACACCGGGGAGCTGTTTTTT. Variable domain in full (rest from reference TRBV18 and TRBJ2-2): NAGVMQNPRHLVRRRGQEARLRCSPMKGHSHVYWYRQLPEEGLKFMVYLQKENIIDESGMPKERFSAEFPKEGPSILRIQQVVRGDSAAYFCASSPVPNTGELFFGEGSRLTVL.

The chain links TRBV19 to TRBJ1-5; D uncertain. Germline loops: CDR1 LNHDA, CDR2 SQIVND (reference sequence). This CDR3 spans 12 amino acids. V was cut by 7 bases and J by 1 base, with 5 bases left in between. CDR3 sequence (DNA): TGTGCCAGTATGGTGAGCAATCAGCCCCAGCATTTT. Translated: CASMVSNQPQHF.

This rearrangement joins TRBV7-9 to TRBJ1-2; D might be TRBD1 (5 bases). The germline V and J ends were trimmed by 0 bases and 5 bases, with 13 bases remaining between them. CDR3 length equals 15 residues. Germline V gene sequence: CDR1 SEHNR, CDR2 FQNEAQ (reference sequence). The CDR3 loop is CASSLARTTNYGYTF. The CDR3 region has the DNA TGTGCCAGCAGCTTAGCCCGGACAACAAATTATGGCTACACCTTC.

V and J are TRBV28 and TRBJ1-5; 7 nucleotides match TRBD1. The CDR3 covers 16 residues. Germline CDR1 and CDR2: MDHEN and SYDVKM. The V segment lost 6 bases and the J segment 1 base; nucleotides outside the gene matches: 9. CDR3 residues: CASRTGSAWSNQPQHF. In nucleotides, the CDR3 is TGTGCCAGCAGGACAGGGAGTGCTTGGAGCAATCAGCCCCAGCATTTT.

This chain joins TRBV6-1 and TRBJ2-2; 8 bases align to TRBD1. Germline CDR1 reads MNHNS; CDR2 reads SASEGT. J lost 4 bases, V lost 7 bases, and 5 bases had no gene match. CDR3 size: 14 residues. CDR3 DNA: TGTGCCAGCATCCAGGACAGGGCCACCGGGGAGCTGTTTTTT. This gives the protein CASIQDRATGELFF.

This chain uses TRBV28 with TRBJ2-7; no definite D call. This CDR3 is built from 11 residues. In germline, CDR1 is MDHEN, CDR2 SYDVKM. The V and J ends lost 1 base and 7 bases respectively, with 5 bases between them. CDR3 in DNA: TGTGCCAGCAGTTTATATGAGGAGCAGTACTTC. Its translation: CASSLYEEQYF.

The CDR3 nucleotides read TGCGCCAGTAACCCGGACTGGGGGACCTACGAGCAGTACTTC. Amino acid sequence: CASNPDWGTYEQYF. The V and J genes are TRBV5-1 and TRBJ2-7; D tentatively reads TRBD1 or TRBD2 (5 bases each). The CDR3 length is 14 residues. CDR1 is SGHRS, CDR2 YFSETQ, per germline. Trimming cost V 8 bases and J 2 bases, with 17 bases left between them. Supplemented by reference TRBV5-1 and TRBJ2-7, the full variable domain reads KAGVTQTPRYLIKTRGQQVTLSCSPISGHRSVSWYQQTPGQGLQFLFEYFSETQRNKGNFPGRFSGRQFSNSRSEMNVSTLELGDSALYLCASNPDWGTYEQYFGPGTRLTVT.

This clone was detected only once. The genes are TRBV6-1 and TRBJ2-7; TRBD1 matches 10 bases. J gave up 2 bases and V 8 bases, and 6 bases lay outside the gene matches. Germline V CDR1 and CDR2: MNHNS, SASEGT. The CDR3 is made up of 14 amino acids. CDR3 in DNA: TGTGCCAGCTGCTTAGGACAGGGGGCCTACGAGCAGTACTTC. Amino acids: CASCLGQGAYEQYF.

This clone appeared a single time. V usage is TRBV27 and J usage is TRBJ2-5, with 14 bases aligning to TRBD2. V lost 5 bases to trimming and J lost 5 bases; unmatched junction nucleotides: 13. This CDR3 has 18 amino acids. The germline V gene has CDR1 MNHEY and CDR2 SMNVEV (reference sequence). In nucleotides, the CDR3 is TGTGCCAGCAGTGCACGCCTTGGGACTAGCGGGAGTGGGGAGACCCAGTACTTC. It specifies CASSARLGTSGSGETQYF.

As DNA, the CDR3 is TGTGCCAGCAGTTTAACTAGCGGGGTCTACGAGCAGTACTTC. This codes for CASSLTSGVYEQYF. V and J are TRBV28 and TRBJ2-7, with TRBD2 matching over 10 bases. Germline V gives CDR1 MDHEN, CDR2 SYDVKM. Trimming cost V 2 bases and J 3 bases; bases outside gene matches: 1. This CDR3 is built from 14 residues.

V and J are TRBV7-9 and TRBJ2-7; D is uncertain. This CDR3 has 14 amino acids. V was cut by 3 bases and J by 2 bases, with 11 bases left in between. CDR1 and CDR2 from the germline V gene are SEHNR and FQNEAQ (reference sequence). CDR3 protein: CASSFSGSTYEQYF. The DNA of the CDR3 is TGTGCCAGCAGCTTTTCGGGCAGTACCTACGAGCAGTACTTC.

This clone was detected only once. The CDR3 DNA reads TGTGCCAGCAGCACCTACCAGGGAGTTAATGAAAAACTGTTTTTT. This gives the protein CASSTYQGVNEKLFF. V usage is TRBV9 and J usage is TRBJ1-4; possible D gene TRBD1, 5 bases. The CDR3 is 15 amino acids. CDR1 is SGDLS, CDR2 YYNGEE, per germline. The V and J ends lost 4 bases and 4 bases respectively, with 14 bases between them.

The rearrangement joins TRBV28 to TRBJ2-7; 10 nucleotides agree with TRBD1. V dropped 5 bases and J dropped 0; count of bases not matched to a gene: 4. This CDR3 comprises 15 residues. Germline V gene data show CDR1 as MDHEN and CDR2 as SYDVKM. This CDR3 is CASSDWDRGSYEQYF. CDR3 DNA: TGTGCCAGCAGTGATTGGGACAGGGGCTCCTACGAGCAGTACTTC.

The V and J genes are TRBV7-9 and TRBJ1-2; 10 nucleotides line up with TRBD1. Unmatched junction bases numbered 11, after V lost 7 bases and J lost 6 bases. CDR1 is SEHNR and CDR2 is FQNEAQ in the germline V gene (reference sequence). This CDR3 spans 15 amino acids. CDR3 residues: CASINTGQGRNGYTF. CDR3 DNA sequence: TGTGCCAGCATCAACACGGGACAGGGGCGGAATGGCTACACCTTC.

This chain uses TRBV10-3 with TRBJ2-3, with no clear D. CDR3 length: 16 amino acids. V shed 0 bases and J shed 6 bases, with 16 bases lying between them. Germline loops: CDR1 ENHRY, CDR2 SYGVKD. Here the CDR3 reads CAISESQAEPDDTQYF. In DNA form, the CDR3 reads TGTGCCATCAGTGAGTCGCAGGCGGAGCCGGACGATACGCAGTATTTT.

The CDR3 DNA sequence: TGTGCCAGCAGTGTTTTCCCAGCCCGGGAGGGGATGAACTATGGCTACACCTTC. Translated: CASSVFPAREGMNYGYTF. The chain joins TRBV27 to TRBJ1-2; a possible D gene is TRBD1 (5 bases). From germline, CDR1 is MNHEY and CDR2 SMNVEV (reference sequence). The CDR3 contains 18 residues. V was trimmed by 5 bases and J by 2 bases, leaving 24 bases between them.

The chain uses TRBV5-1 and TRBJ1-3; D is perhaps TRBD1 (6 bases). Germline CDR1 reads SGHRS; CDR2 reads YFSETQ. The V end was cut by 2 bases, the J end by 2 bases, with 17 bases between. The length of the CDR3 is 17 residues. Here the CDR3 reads CASSFSGGAPTGNTIYF. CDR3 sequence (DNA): TGCGCCAGCAGCTTTTCGGGGGGGGCCCCGACTGGAAACACCATATATTTT.

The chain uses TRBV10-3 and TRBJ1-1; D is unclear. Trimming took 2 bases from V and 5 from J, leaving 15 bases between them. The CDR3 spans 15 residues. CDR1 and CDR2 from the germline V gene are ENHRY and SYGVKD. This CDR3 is CAISEATREGTEAFF. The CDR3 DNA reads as TGTGCCATCAGTGAGGCAACCCGGGAGGGTACTGAAGCTTTCTTT.

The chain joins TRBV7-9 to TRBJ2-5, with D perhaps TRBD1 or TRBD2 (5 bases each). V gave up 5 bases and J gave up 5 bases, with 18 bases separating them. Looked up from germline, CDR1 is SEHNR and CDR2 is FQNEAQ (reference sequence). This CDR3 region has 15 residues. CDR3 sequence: CASSAGTPGMETQYF. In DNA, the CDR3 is TGTGCCAGCAGCGCCGGGACCCCGGGGATGGAGACCCAGTACTTC.